These 19 T cell receptor beta chains came from one sample sequenced in a study of blood T cells in healthy people across ages. The authors ran a second PCR of 7 to 11 cycles using a sample-barcoded 5' primer and a J-beta primer mix. TCRdb fed the 5' RACE reads into MiXCR, producing one record per CDR3 protein. Of some 670,000 distinct CDR3 sequences in the sample, roughly half were seen once. The sequenced material came from blood. Source of these receptors: an elderly woman in good health.

The CDR3, as DNA: TGTGCCATCAGTGAAGAGGGGGTCGCGAACACTGAAGCTTTCTTT. Translation gives CAISEEGVANTEAFF. V usage is TRBV10-3 and J usage is TRBJ1-1; maybe TRBD1 (6 bases). Germline CDR1 is ENHRY and CDR2 is SYGVKD. This CDR3 has 15 amino acids. V was trimmed by 3 bases and J by 1 base, leaving 12 bases between them.

The chain has TRBV5-4 and TRBJ2-7, with D possibly being TRBD1 or TRBD2 (5 bases each). The germline V gene has CDR1 SGHNT and CDR2 YYREEE (reference sequence). The CDR3 length is 13 residues. Trimming cost V 1 base and J 5 bases, with 10 bases left between them. The chain's CDR3 is CASSLMGVDEQYF. CDR3 in DNA: TGTGCCAGCAGCTTGATGGGGGTCGACGAGCAGTACTTC.

The chain recombines TRBV3-1 with TRBJ2-3; 9 positions agree with TRBD2. The ends lost 6 bases at V and 0 bases at J; junction bases unmatched: 16. Germline CDR1 and CDR2: LGHDT and YNNKEL (reference sequence). The CDR3 covers 19 residues. The CDR3 protein is CASRNRGASGARSTDTQYF. The CDR3 nucleotides read TGTGCCAGCAGAAACCGCGGTGCTAGCGGGGCGAGGAGCACAGATACGCAGTATTTT.

About this clonotype itself: This may arise from a read error, as a much more abundant clone is one base away. The rearrangement links TRBV20-1 to TRBJ2-3; the D call may be TRBD1 or TRBD2 (5 bases each). The CDR3 extends over 14 amino acids. The V end was cut by 5 bases, the J end by 4 bases, with 16 bases between. Germline values: CDR1 DFQATT, CDR2 SNEGSKA (reference sequence). The CDR3 nucleotides read TGCAGTGCTGGACCAGCGAGAGGGGCAGATACGCAGTATTTT. It is translated as CSAGPARGADTQYF.

The table lists this clonotype with many counts. The chain uses TRBV2 and TRBJ2-7; a weak D match, TRBD2 (6 bases). V was shortened by 6 bases and J by 3 bases, with 12 bases between the two germline ends. The germline CDR1 and CDR2 sequences are SNHLY and FYNNEI. This CDR3 contains 13 residues. The CDR3 bases are TGTGCCAGCAGACCCGGGAGAATCTACGAGCAGTACTTC. It encodes CASRPGRIYEQYF. The entire variable domain, with the rest obtained from reference TRBV2 and TRBJ2-7, is as follows: EPEVTQTPSHQVTQMGQEVILRCVPISNHLYFYWYRQILGQKVEFLVSFYNNEISEKSEIFDDQFSVERPDGSNFTLKIRSTKLEDSAMYFCASRPGRIYEQYFGPGTRLTVT.

The rearrangement links TRBV6-5 to TRBJ1-5; 10 bases map to TRBD1. V was pared by 6 bases and J by 1 base, with 6 bases of the junction left unmatched. Looked up from germline, CDR1 is MNHEY and CDR2 is SVGAGI. The CDR3 totals 16 residues. CDR3 protein: CASRRRQGASNQPQHF. The DNA of the CDR3 is TGTGCCAGCAGACGTAGACAGGGGGCAAGCAATCAGCCCCAGCATTTT.

The V and J genes are TRBV20-1 and TRBJ2-4; TRBD1 might be the D (5 bases). Near its end, the DNA agrees better with TRBJ2-7, so the J call may be wrong. The CDR3 length is 13 residues. Looked up from germline, CDR1 is DFQATT and CDR2 is SNEGSKA (reference sequence). The CDR3 sequence is CSVPKGKIYEQYF. The CDR3 DNA is TGCAGTGTCCCGAAGGGGAAAATCTACGAGCAGTACTTC.

A remark on this clonotype: A much larger clone is a single base away; this may be a read error. The chain recombines TRBV5-1 with TRBJ2-7; D gene unclear. Per the germline V gene, CDR1 is SGHRS and CDR2 is YFSETQ. The CDR3 extends over 17 amino acids. The CDR3 DNA reads TGCGCCAGCGGCTTGTCTAATACGCCGGGTGATTCCTACGAGCAGTACTTC. Its translation is CASGLSNTPGDSYEQYF.

This clonotype was seen only once. The rearrangement uses TRBV11-2 and TRBJ2-7; the match to TRBD1 covers 7 bases. CDR1 and CDR2 from the germline V gene are SGHAT and FQNNGV. The CDR3 covers 12 residues. The V segment lost 5 bases and the J segment 6 bases; nucleotides outside the gene matches: 4. The CDR3 DNA is TGTGCCAGCAGCAACAGGGGTGGCGAGCAGTACTTC. Protein: CASSNRGGEQYF.

This clonotype turned up a few times. The chain links TRBV12-3 or TRBV12-4 to TRBJ2-5, with D unclear. CDR3 size: 13 residues. V was pared by 5 bases and J by 3 bases, with 10 bases between. CDR3 in amino acids: CASSVGPEETQYF. In DNA, the CDR3 is TGTGCCAGCAGTGTAGGGCCTGAAGAGACCCAGTACTTC.

This rearrangement joins TRBV4-2 to TRBJ1-2; TRBD1 is a possible D gene (5 bases). The V end was cut by 0 bases, the J end by 1 base, with 12 bases between. The germline V gene encodes CDR1 LGHNA and CDR2 YNFKEQ. This CDR3 region has 16 residues. This CDR3 reads CASSQDTQGFNYGYTF. The CDR3, as DNA: TGTGCCAGCAGCCAAGATACGCAGGGCTTTAACTATGGCTACACCTTC.

This clonotype came up many times. The J gene is TRBJ2-3, the V gene TRBV6-5; D call uncertain. The germline CDR1 and CDR2 sequences are MNHEY and SVGAGI. Deletions cut 0 bases from V and 7 bases from J, with 11 bases between. The CDR3 totals 14 residues. CDR3 coding DNA: TGTGCCAGCAGTTACTCGAGTTTGAGGAATACGCAGTATTTT. Its translation is CASSYSSLRNTQYF.

The V call is TRBV13, the J call TRBJ2-2; D is undetermined. Trimming took off 3 bases at V and 7 bases at J, with 6 bases between the two ends. This CDR3 comprises 12 residues. Germline V CDR1 and CDR2: PRHDT, FYEKMQ (reference sequence). CDR3 DNA: TGTGCCAGCAGCTTGCAAAACGGGGAGCTGTTTTTT. This codes for CASSLQNGELFF.

The V gene is TRBV7-3, the J gene TRBJ2-5; 13 nucleotides line up with TRBD2. The germline CDR1 and CDR2 sequences are SGHTA and FQGTGA. This CDR3 has 15 residues. J gave up 11 bases and V 4 bases, and 10 bases lay outside the gene matches. CDR3 DNA: TGTGCCAGCAGCTCGGGACTAGCGGGACTGAGTGAGCAGTACTTC. Translating gives CASSSGLAGLSEQYF.

The chain recombines TRBV28 with TRBJ2-1; 9 nucleotides align to TRBD2. The end of the DNA fits TRBJ2-7 better, so the J call may be wrong. Germline CDR1 MDHEN, CDR2 SYDVKM. This CDR3 is 15 amino acids long. CDR3 bases: TGTGCCAGCAGTCTAGCGGGACCTACTTACAATGAGCAGTACTTC. Its translation: CASSLAGPTYNEQYF.

This clonotype was recorded many times. The J gene is TRBJ2-1, the V gene TRBV10-3, with TRBD2 matching over 9 bases. Losses at the gene ends were 2 bases for V and 7 bases for J; bases not matched to a gene: 9. Per the germline V gene, CDR1 is ENHRY and CDR2 is SYGVKD. This CDR3 spans 16 amino acids. The CDR3 spells CAISEPGGGAGNEQFF. CDR3 coding DNA: TGTGCCATCAGTGAGCCGGGCGGGGGGGCCGGAAATGAGCAGTTCTTC.

This clonotype was counted many times. The rearrangement uses TRBV5-1 and TRBJ2-7, with no clear D. V was shortened by 2 bases and J by 6 bases, with 12 bases between the two germline ends. Germline lookup yields CDR1 SGHRS and CDR2 YFSETQ. The CDR3 length is 13 residues. Written as DNA, the CDR3 is TGCGCCAGCAGCTTCAGTTACAGTAGCGAGCAGTACTTC. Amino acid sequence: CASSFSYSSEQYF.

The chain carries TRBV28 and TRBJ2-4; TRBD2 matches 8 bases. Matching the DNA end better, TRBJ2-5 makes the J call doubtful. Germline V lookup: CDR1 MDHEN, CDR2 SYDVKM. The length of the CDR3 is 16 residues. CDR3 DNA sequence: TGTGCCAGCAGCCAATCTTCTAGCGGGTTCCAAGAGACCCAGTACTTC. The encoded protein is CASSQSSSGFQETQYF.

This clonotype was detected only a few times. The rearrangement links TRBV20-1 to TRBJ1-2, with no clear D. Per germline, CDR1 DFQATT and CDR2 SNEGSKA (reference sequence). The CDR3 totals 13 residues. Trimming pared 6 bases from V and 7 bases from J, leaving 18 bases between. This CDR3 reads CSAKPRGRSGYTF. CDR3 nucleotide sequence: TGCAGTGCCAAACCTCGGGGAAGAAGTGGCTACACCTTC.